The 4 T cell receptor beta chains below were found in one sample sequenced in a study of cytomegalovirus exposure and HLA in healthy donors. This table comes from immunoSEQ multiplex PCR, and its TCRdb copy is limited to in-frame clones, with some not included. The data contain fewer than 400,000 clones, roughly 88% of them singletons. Sequenced sample: PBMCs. The receptors derive from a woman under 30 in good health and CMV-seronegative.

This sequence joins TRBV5-1 and TRBJ2-5, with a weak D call TRBD1 (5 bases). V lost 1 base to trimming and J lost 3 bases, with 13 bases between them. From germline, CDR1 is SGHRS and CDR2 YFSETQ. CDR3 size: 15 residues. The CDR3 is CASSLQGVIEETQYF. The CDR3 DNA is TGCGCCAGCAGCTTGCAGGGTGTGATCGAAGAGACCCAGTACTTC.

The genes are TRBV9 and TRBJ2-3, with D tentatively TRBD2 (6 bases). The CDR3 contains 13 residues. Germline CDR1 is SGDLS and CDR2 is YYNGEE. V gave up 0 bases and J gave up 8 bases, with 10 bases separating them. This CDR3 reads CASSVAGGGTQYF. DNA for the CDR3: TGTGCCAGCAGCGTAGCCGGGGGTGGTACGCAGTATTTT.

The V gene is TRBV27, the J gene TRBJ1-4; TRBD1 matches 8 bases. This CDR3 has 13 residues. Per germline, CDR1 MNHEY and CDR2 SMNVEV (reference sequence). The J segment lost 2 bases and the V segment lost 10 bases, leaving 3 bases of the junction unmatched. The CDR3 DNA reads as TGTGCCACCCAGGGGGCGACTAATGAAAAACTGTTTTTT. This gives the protein CATQGATNEKLFF.

The V and J genes are TRBV7-8 and TRBJ1-2, with TRBD1 as a possible D gene (6 bases). Between the trimmed V and J ends, which lost 7 bases and 4 bases, there was a span of 16 bases. Germline loops: CDR1 SGHVS, CDR2 FQNEAQ. The CDR3 loop spans 14 amino acids. This CDR3 reads CASKTNWGPYGYTF. The CDR3, as DNA: TGTGCCAGCAAGACCAATTGGGGGCCCTATGGCTACACCTTC.